This T cell receptor beta chain appears in the sequencing data of a study of human T cells and chemical hapten exposure. Overall study: Patch tests applied 0.01% DPC to the upper back and were scored after 6 days. Alopecia areata, totalis and universalis patients, mostly female, were included. Findings and caveats of the study: DPC sensitization did not alter TCRs above 1 in 1000 frequency.

This clonotype appeared a few times. What it binds is unknown. One entry per CDR3 protein, called by TCRdb with MiXCR from the RACE reads. The sample has about 100,000 distinct CDR3 sequences; 10% to 13% are singletons. As for time point: patch test 1, 2 weeks after DPC sensitization. Treatment noted: therapeutic diphenylcyclopropenone sensitization with weekly scalp DPC. The TCR was taken from a man between 35 and 55 years old with alopecia areata. Some clones in this sample may be carry-over from other donors' samples. Sequenced here: whole blood, sampled in connection with sensitization to the hapten diphenylcyclopropenone (DPC).

Written as DNA, the CDR3 is TGTGCCAGCAGCCAAGTGGGTAGGTTCGAGACCCAGTACTTC. Translation gives CASSQVGRFETQYF. The chain uses TRBV3-2 and TRBJ2-5. TRBV3-2 is annotated as a pseudogene. This CDR3 has 14 residues.